The 18 T cell receptor beta chains in this list originate from one sample, sequenced in a study of blood T cell repertoires in COVID-19. Measured with immunoSEQ multiplex PCR; TCRdb has only the in-frame clones, and not every one. The data hold some 98,000 clones, with approximately 86% observed a single time. Sequenced material: peripheral blood. All receptors come from a man aged 70-80 years with active or convalescent COVID-19.

V usage is TRBV6-2 or TRBV6-3 and J usage is TRBJ2-5, with TRBD1 as a possible D gene (6 bases). Trimming stripped 5 bases from V and 10 bases from J, with 14 bases between. The germline V gene encodes CDR1 MNHEY and CDR2 SVGEGT. This CDR3 is 12 amino acids long. CDR3 in amino acids: CASSPTGPVQYF. Here the CDR3 DNA reads TGTGCCAGCAGTCCGACAGGTCCTGTCCAGTACTTC.

This clone was counted a few times. The sample contains more than one DNA sequence encoding this CDR3. This chain uses TRBV7-3 with TRBJ2-5; weak D call: TRBD2 (7 bases). The ends were cut back, 1 base at V and 5 bases at J, with 14 bases in the middle. Germline CDR1 and CDR2: SGHTA and FQGTGA. The CDR3 is 15 residues long. The CDR3 sequence: CASSLSGGAWETQYF. In nucleotides, the CDR3 is TGTGCCAGCAGCTTAAGTGGGGGGGCGTGGGAGACCCAGTACTTC.

With respect to this clone: The sample holds other DNA sequences that translate to the same CDR3. The V and J genes are TRBV5-8 and TRBJ1-2, with D unclear. From germline, CDR1 is SGHTS and CDR2 YDEGEE. This CDR3 comprises 12 residues. Trimming pared 3 bases from V and 4 bases from J, leaving 7 bases between. CDR3 nucleotides: TGTGCCAGCAGCTCGAGAGGCTATGGCTACACCTTC. It codes for CASSSRGYGYTF.

The chain carries TRBV19 and TRBJ2-7; the match to TRBD1 covers 8 bases. Germline trimming cut 5 bases from V and 3 bases from J; bases unmatched to any gene: 6. Looked up from germline, CDR1 is LNHDA and CDR2 is SQIVND (reference sequence). The CDR3 covers 14 residues. DNA for the CDR3: TGTGCCAGTAGTCAGGACAGGGACCTCTACGAGCAGTACTTC. Protein: CASSQDRDLYEQYF.

The J gene is TRBJ2-3, the V gene TRBV11-1, with TRBD2 matching over 8 bases. The CDR3 runs 16 residues. The germline gives CDR1 SGHAT, CDR2 FQDESV (reference sequence). The trim removed 2 bases at V and 1 base at J, leaving 5 bases unmatched. The CDR3 reads CASSLRLAGGTDTQYF. The CDR3, as DNA: TGTGCCAGCAGCTTAAGGCTAGCGGGCGGCACAGATACGCAGTATTTT. Using reference TRBV11-1 and TRBJ2-3 for the parts outside the CDR3, the full variable domain is EAEVAQSPRYKITEKSQAVAFWCDPISGHATLYWYRQILGQGPELLVQFQDESVVDDSQLPKDRFSAERLKGVDSTLKIQPAELGDSAMYLCASSLRLAGGTDTQYFGPGTRLTVL.

There are a few counts of this clone. The chain has TRBV24-1 and TRBJ2-7; 7 nucleotides line up with TRBD1. Germline assignment: CDR1 KGHDR and CDR2 SFDVKD. J was trimmed by 2 bases and V by 2 bases; bases with no gene match: 2. This CDR3 is 14 amino acids long. The CDR3 here is CATSDSGQPYEQYF. DNA for the CDR3: TGTGCCACCAGTGATTCGGGACAGCCCTACGAGCAGTACTTC.

The count of this clone is one. This chain connects TRBV11-2 to TRBJ1-4; 11 bases fit TRBD1. V gave up 5 bases and J gave up 0 bases; unmatched junction bases: 11. The CDR3 loop spans 19 amino acids. Germline V lookup: CDR1 SGHAT, CDR2 FQNNGV. The CDR3 DNA reads TGTGCCAGCAGCCCCCGGGACAGGGGGATCCTTCCAACTAATGAAAAACTGTTTTTT. The encoded protein is CASSPRDRGILPTNEKLFF.

This chain joins TRBV7-2 and TRBJ1-1; D not certain. Trimming cost V 6 bases and J 5 bases, with 19 bases left between them. The CDR3 extends over 15 amino acids. Germline assignment: CDR1 SGHTA and CDR2 FQGNSA. This CDR3 is CASSNRVGRGTEAFF. CDR3 bases: TGTGCCAGCAGTAACCGCGTGGGGAGAGGGACTGAAGCTTTCTTT.

This sequence joins TRBV4-1 and TRBJ1-3, with no clear D. Germline values: CDR1 MGHRA, CDR2 YSYEKL. V was shortened by 0 bases and J by 7 bases, with 16 bases between the two germline ends. This CDR3 has 16 amino acids. The CDR3 nucleotides are TGCGCCAGCAGCCAAGATGCGGGTCTTTTAGCGAACACCATATATTTT. Its translation is CASSQDAGLLANTIYF.

The V and J genes are TRBV4-1 and TRBJ1-6; 8 nucleotides agree with TRBD1. Trimming removed 4 bases from V and 8 bases from J; junction bases left unmatched: 7. The CDR3 contains 15 residues. In germline, CDR1 is MGHRA, CDR2 YSYEKL. The DNA of the CDR3 is TGCGCCAGCAGCCTCGACAGGGGAAGCGATTCACCCCTCCACTTT. This gives the protein CASSLDRGSDSPLHF.

This sequence joins TRBV6-4 and TRBJ2-1; no clear D. This CDR3 comprises 13 residues. Between the trimmed V and J ends, which lost 2 bases and 1 base, there was a span of 3 bases. The germline V gene encodes CDR1 MRHNA and CDR2 SNTAGT. DNA for the CDR3: TGTGCCAGCAGTGACCGTTCCTACAATGAGCAGTTCTTC. It encodes CASSDRSYNEQFF.

The rearrangement joins TRBV21-1 to TRBJ1-2. TRBV21-1 represents a pseudogene. The CDR3 length is 15 residues. This CDR3 reads CASSCRGVANYGYTF. CDR3 sequence (DNA): TGTGCCAGCAGCTGTCGGGGGGTTGCTAACTATGGCTACACCTTC.

This clone occurred a few times. This rearrangement joins TRBV2 to TRBJ1-1, with TRBD1 identical over 7 bases. From germline, CDR1 is SNHLY and CDR2 FYNNEI. V trimming: 5 bases; J trimming: 1 base; junction bases outside the gene matches: 4. This CDR3 comprises 14 residues. The CDR3 region is CASSQGVGNTEAFF. The CDR3 DNA is TGTGCCAGCAGTCAGGGGGTGGGGAACACTGAAGCTTTCTTT.

The rearrangement links TRBV14 to TRBJ1-2; D ambiguous. Germline loops: CDR1 SGHDN, CDR2 FVKESK. The CDR3 covers 13 residues. Trimming pared 0 bases from V and 10 bases from J, leaving 12 bases between. CDR3: CASSQEILTDYTF. The CDR3 nucleotides read TGTGCCAGCAGCCAAGAGATCTTAACAGACTACACCTTC. Supplemented by reference TRBV14 and TRBJ1-2, the full variable domain reads EAGVTQFPSHSVIEKGQTVTLRCDPISGHDNLYWYRRVMGKEIKFLLHFVKESKQDESGMPNNRFLAERTGGTYSTLKVQPAELEDSGVYFCASSQEILTDYTFGSGTRLTVV.

This chain joins TRBV3-1 (or the pseudogene TRBV3-2) and TRBJ2-3; 9 positions match TRBD1. The V and J ends lost 2 bases and 3 bases, in that order; junction bases with no gene match: 6. The CDR3 length is 16 residues. Germline CDR1 is LGHDT and CDR2 is YNNKEL (reference sequence). This CDR3 is CASSQITGGLTDTQYF. The CDR3 nucleotides read TGTGCCAGCAGCCAAATTACAGGGGGCCTAACAGATACGCAGTATTTT.

As regards this clone: Within the sample, other DNA sequences also encode this same CDR3. V is TRBV5-1 and J is TRBJ2-5, with D maybe TRBD1 (6 bases). Per the germline V gene, CDR1 is SGHRS and CDR2 is YFSETQ. The ends were cut back, 4 bases at V and 2 bases at J, with 12 bases in the middle. The CDR3 has 14 amino acids. The chain's CDR3 is CASSPGQTQETQYF. The DNA of the CDR3 is TGCGCCAGCAGCCCAGGACAGACTCAAGAGACCCAGTACTTC.

This clone appeared a single time. The V and J genes are TRBV5-5 and TRBJ1-4, with D unresolved. In germline, CDR1 is SGHKS, CDR2 YYEKEE (reference sequence). The V end was cut by 0 bases, the J end by 5 bases, with 11 bases between. The CDR3 runs to 15 residues. The CDR3 region is CASSLEGGRNEKLFF. CDR3 coding DNA: TGTGCCAGCAGCTTGGAGGGAGGCAGGAATGAAAAACTGTTTTTT.

This clone was counted between two and nine times. V usage is TRBV5-1 and J usage is TRBJ2-6; 7 nucleotides match TRBD1. Germline V gives CDR1 SGHRS, CDR2 YFSETQ. The CDR3 is 15 amino acids. V was clipped by 3 bases and J by 2 bases; unmatched bases: 2. CDR3: CASSSQGAGANVLTF. The CDR3 DNA reads as TGCGCCAGCAGCTCCCAGGGGGCTGGGGCCAACGTCCTGACTTTC.